Below are 15 T cell receptor beta chains sequenced from a single sample in a study of somatic mutations in cytotoxic T cells in rheumatoid arthritis. Using immunoSEQ multiplex PCR, the repertoire was profiled, and TCRdb retains in-frame clones only, with some absent. The data hold about 10,000 clones, with around 84% observed a single time. Sequencing input: CD8+ T cells sorted from blood. All receptors come from an adult with rheumatoid arthritis.

The J gene is TRBJ2-6, the V gene TRBV4-3; D is undetermined. Trimming left V 1 base short and J 0 bases short, with 7 bases between. This CDR3 region has 16 residues. Germline lookup yields CDR1 LGHNA and CDR2 YSLEER. This CDR3 is CASSQGASSGANVLTF. CDR3 DNA: TGCGCCAGCAGCCAAGGGGCCAGCTCTGGGGCCAACGTCCTGACTTTC.

The table lists this clone with a few counts. The rearrangement links TRBV7-9 to TRBJ2-3; 11 positions agree with TRBD2. CDR1 SEHNR and CDR2 FQNEAQ come from the germline V gene (reference sequence). V lost 5 bases and J lost 4; bases outside the gene matches: 8. The CDR3 spans 16 residues. The CDR3 protein is CASSVPSGLAADTQYF. Here the CDR3 DNA reads TGTGCCAGCAGCGTCCCCTCGGGACTAGCGGCAGATACGCAGTATTTT.

This clone came up a few times. The chain links TRBV7-2 to TRBJ1-1; the D is unclear. Looked up from germline, CDR1 is SGHTA and CDR2 is FQGNSA. The ends were cut back, 3 bases at V and 0 bases at J, with 5 bases in the middle. The CDR3 totals 13 residues. CDR3 residues: CASSFGLNTEAFF. In nucleotides, the CDR3 is TGTGCCAGCAGCTTTGGGCTGAACACTGAAGCTTTCTTT.

The chain has TRBV15 and TRBJ2-1; 7 bases map to TRBD2. The germline CDR1 and CDR2 sequences are LNHNV and YYDKDF (reference sequence). The V and J ends lost 0 bases and 6 bases, in that order; junction bases with no gene match: 2. The CDR3 extends over 14 amino acids. CDR3 amino acids: CATSRETSSNEQFF. The CDR3 DNA is TGTGCCACCAGCAGAGAGACTAGCTCCAATGAGCAGTTCTTC.

The CDR3 region has the DNA TGTGCCAGCAGCTTGGGCGGCTACGAGCAGTACTTC. Its protein is CASSLGGYEQYF. The chain is built from TRBV5-4 and TRBJ2-7; D gene unclear. Germline CDR1 is SGHNT and CDR2 is YYREEE (reference sequence). V was cut by 0 bases and J by 3 bases, with 4 bases left in between. This CDR3 has 12 residues. Looking up the rest from reference TRBV5-4 and TRBJ2-7 gives the full variable domain: ETGVTQSPTHLIKTRGQQVTLRCSSQSGHNTVSWYQQALGQGPQFIFQYYREEENGRGNFPPRFSGLQFPNYSSELNVNALELDDSALYLCASSLGGYEQYFGPGTRLTVT.

CDR3 in DNA: TGTGCCAGCAGCTTAACCGGACAGTCTAATGAAAAACTGTTTTTT. Amino acids: CASSLTGQSNEKLFF. The V gene is TRBV7-2, the J gene TRBJ1-4; tentative D call: TRBD1 (6 bases). Per the germline V gene, CDR1 is SGHTA and CDR2 is FQGNSA. Trimming stripped 2 bases from V and 3 bases from J, with 10 bases between. The length of the CDR3 is 15 residues.

The rearrangement uses TRBV27 and TRBJ2-2; D gene unclear. The germline V gene encodes CDR1 MNHEY and CDR2 SMNVEV (reference sequence). The CDR3 has 16 amino acids. The V gene lost 1 base and the J gene lost 1 base, with 10 bases spanning the gap. CDR3 sequence: CASSLLMGKNTGELFF. CDR3 coding DNA: TGTGCCAGCAGTTTATTAATGGGGAAGAACACCGGGGAGCTGTTTTTT.

This clone was seen only a few times. The chain carries TRBV19 and TRBJ1-5; no clear D gene. Between the trimmed V and J ends, which lost 5 bases and 6 bases, there was a span of 8 bases. The CDR3 has 12 residues. Germline V gene sequence: CDR1 LNHDA, CDR2 SQIVND (reference sequence). For the CDR3, the DNA is TGTGCCAGTAGTCACGGGGTTCAGCCCCAGCATTTT. Amino acids: CASSHGVQPQHF.

This chain links TRBV7-8 with TRBJ2-3, with 11 positions matching TRBD2. From germline, CDR1 is SGHVS and CDR2 FQNEAQ. Trimming cost V 1 base and J 5 bases; bases outside gene matches: 5. This CDR3 region has 16 residues. This CDR3 is CASSLGVAGGLDTQYF. In DNA form, the CDR3 reads TGTGCCAGCAGCTTAGGGGTAGCGGGGGGGTTAGATACGCAGTATTTT.

The genes are TRBV18 and TRBJ2-6; the D gene is possibly TRBD1 (5 bases). Germline CDR1 and CDR2: KGHSH and LQKENI. The CDR3 has 17 residues. Trimming took 0 bases from V and 2 from J, leaving 11 bases between them. In DNA, the CDR3 is TGTGCCAGCTCACCACCTTTTGGCAGGGCTGGGGCCAACGTCCTGACTTTC. This codes for CASSPPFGRAGANVLTF.

This clone was found a few times. The chain combines TRBV2 with TRBJ1-5, with 7 bases that match TRBD1. Germline V lookup: CDR1 SNHLY, CDR2 FYNNEI. This CDR3 has 15 residues. V shed 4 bases and J 6 bases; nucleotides not matched to a gene: 9. The CDR3 region has the DNA TGTGCCAGCAGTGCAAACAGGGGTTTGGGTCAGCCCCAGCATTTT. It codes for CASSANRGLGQPQHF.

The gene calls are TRBV29-1 and TRBJ2-5; perhaps TRBD2 as D (6 bases). V was pared by 8 bases and J by 3 bases, with 10 bases between. CDR1 and CDR2 from the germline V gene are SQVTM and ANQGSEA. The CDR3 is made up of 11 amino acids. This CDR3 reads CSMDYKETQYF. The CDR3 DNA sequence: TGCAGCATGGACTATAAAGAGACCCAGTACTTC. Full variable domain (rest looked up from reference TRBV29-1 and TRBJ2-5): SAVISQKPSRDICQRGTSLTIQCQVDSQVTMMFWYRQQPGQSLTLIATANQGSEATYESGFVIDKFPISRPNLTFSTLTVSNMSPEDSSIYLCSMDYKETQYFGPGTRLLVL.

The V and J genes are TRBV5-4 and TRBJ2-7; 7 bases map to TRBD2. Germline assignment: CDR1 SGHNT and CDR2 YYREEE (reference sequence). V lost 2 bases to trimming and J lost 0 bases; unmatched junction nucleotides: 8. The CDR3 length is 16 residues. The chain's CDR3 is CASSFLGRAVSYEQYF. The CDR3 nucleotides are TGTGCCAGCAGCTTTCTTGGGAGGGCCGTCTCCTACGAGCAGTACTTC.

The chain joins TRBV2 to TRBJ1-2; TRBD1 matches at 10 bases. Germline values: CDR1 SNHLY, CDR2 FYNNEI. The V and J ends lost 3 bases and 2 bases, in that order; junction bases with no gene match: 6. The CDR3 contains 16 residues. The CDR3 DNA sequence: TGTGCCAGCAGTGAGGTTGGGGGACAGGGGAACTATGGCTACACCTTC. This sequence encodes CASSEVGGQGNYGYTF. Based on the CDR3 plus reference TRBV2 and TRBJ1-2, the full variable domain is EPEVTQTPSHQVTQMGQEVILRCVPISNHLYFYWYRQILGQKVEFLVSFYNNEISEKSEIFDDQFSVERPDGSNFTLKIRSTKLEDSAMYFCASSEVGGQGNYGYTFGSGTRLTVV.

The chain carries TRBV6-1 and TRBJ1-6; tentative D call: TRBD1 (6 bases). The CDR3 length is 16 residues. Germline loops: CDR1 MNHNS, CDR2 SASEGT. V gave up 3 bases and J gave up 3 bases, with 12 bases separating them. CDR3 sequence reads: CASSDGGHFYNSPLHF. The CDR3 region has the DNA TGTGCCAGCAGTGATGGGGGCCATTTCTATAATTCACCCCTCCACTTT.